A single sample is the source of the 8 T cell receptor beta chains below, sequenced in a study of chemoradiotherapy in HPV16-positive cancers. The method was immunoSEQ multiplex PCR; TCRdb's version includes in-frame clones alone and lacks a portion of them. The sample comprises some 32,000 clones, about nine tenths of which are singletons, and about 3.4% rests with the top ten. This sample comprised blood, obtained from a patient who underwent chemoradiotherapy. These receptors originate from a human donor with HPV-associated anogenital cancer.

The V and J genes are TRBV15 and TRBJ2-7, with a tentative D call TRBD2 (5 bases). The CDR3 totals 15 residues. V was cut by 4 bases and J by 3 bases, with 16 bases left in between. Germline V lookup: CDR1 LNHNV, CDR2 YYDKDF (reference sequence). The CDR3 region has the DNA TGTGCCACCAGCACCCCTCGGGCGGAGGACTACGAGCAGTACTTC. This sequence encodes CATSTPRAEDYEQYF.

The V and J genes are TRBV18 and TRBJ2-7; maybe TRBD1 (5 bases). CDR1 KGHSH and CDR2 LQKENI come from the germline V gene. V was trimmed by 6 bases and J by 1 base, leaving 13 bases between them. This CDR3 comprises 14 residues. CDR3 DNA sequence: TGTGCCAGCTCTCAGGACAAGCCTTCCTACGAGCAGTACTTC. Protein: CASSQDKPSYEQYF.

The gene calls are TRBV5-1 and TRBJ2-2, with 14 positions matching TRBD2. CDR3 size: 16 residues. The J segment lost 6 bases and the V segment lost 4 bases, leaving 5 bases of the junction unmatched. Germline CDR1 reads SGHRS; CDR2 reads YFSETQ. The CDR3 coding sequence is TGCGCCAGCAGCGTCGAGGGACTAGCGGGAGCCGGGGAGCTGTTTTTT. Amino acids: CASSVEGLAGAGELFF.

The CDR3 loop is CASSRRGRATDTQYF. The CDR3 coding sequence is TGTGCCAGCAGCCGACGAGGCAGGGCGACAGATACGCAGTATTTT. J is TRBJ2-3 and V is TRBV5-4, with a tentative D call TRBD1 (5 bases). Germline CDR1 reads SGHNT; CDR2 reads YYREEE (reference sequence). This CDR3 is 15 amino acids long. The V gene lost 4 bases and the J gene lost 3 bases, with 15 bases spanning the gap.

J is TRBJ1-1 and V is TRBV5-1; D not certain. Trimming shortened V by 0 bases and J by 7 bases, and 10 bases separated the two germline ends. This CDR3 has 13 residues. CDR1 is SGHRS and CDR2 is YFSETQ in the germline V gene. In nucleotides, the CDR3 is TGCGCCAGCAGCTTGGGACGGAACCTTGAAGCTTTCTTT. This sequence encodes CASSLGRNLEAFF.

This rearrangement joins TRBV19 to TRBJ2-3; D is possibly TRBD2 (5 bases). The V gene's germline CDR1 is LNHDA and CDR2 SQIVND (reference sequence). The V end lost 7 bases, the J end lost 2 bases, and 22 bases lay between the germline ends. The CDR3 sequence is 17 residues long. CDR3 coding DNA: TGTGCCAGTATTACCGTCGAGGCCCGACTATTCACAGATACGCAGTATTTT. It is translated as CASITVEARLFTDTQYF. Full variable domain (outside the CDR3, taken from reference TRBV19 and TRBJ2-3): DGGITQSPKYLFRKEGQNVTLSCEQNLNHDAMYWYRQDPGQGLRLIYYSQIVNDFQKGDIAEGYSVSREKKESFPLTVTSAQKNPTAFYLCASITVEARLFTDTQYFGPGTRLTVL.

The CDR3 protein is CASSFGGSGATDTQYF. As DNA, the CDR3 is TGTGCCAGCAGCTTCGGAGGGAGTGGGGCCACAGATACGCAGTATTTT. The chain uses TRBV7-2 and TRBJ2-3, with D perhaps matching TRBD2 (6 bases). This CDR3 comprises 16 residues. Trimming shortened V by 3 bases and J by 2 bases, and 15 bases separated the two germline ends. Germline-derived CDR1 and CDR2 are SGHTA and FQGNSA.

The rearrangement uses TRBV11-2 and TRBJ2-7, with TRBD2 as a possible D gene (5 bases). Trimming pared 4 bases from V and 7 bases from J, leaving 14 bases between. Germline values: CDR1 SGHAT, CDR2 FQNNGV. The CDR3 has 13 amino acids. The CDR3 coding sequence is TGTGCCAGCAGCTCCAGGTCCACGGGGGAGCAGTACTTC. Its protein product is CASSSRSTGEQYF.